These 14 T cell receptor beta chains were sequenced from one sample in a study of T cells in localized non-small cell lung cancer. Using immunoSEQ multiplex PCR, the repertoire was profiled, and TCRdb retains in-frame clones only, with some absent. The table has about 51,000 clones, 81% seen once. The source was peripheral blood mononuclear cells, collected before any cancer treatment. The receptors derive from a man between 35 and 75 years old with stage III lung adenocarcinoma.

This clone was detected once. The CDR3 DNA sequence: TGTGCCAGTCTACGGGACAGGGGCACCGGGGAGCTGTTTTTT. Translating gives CASLRDRGTGELFF. The chain recombines TRBV6-1 with TRBJ2-2; 10 bases line up with TRBD1. The germline V gene has CDR1 MNHNS and CDR2 SASEGT. The V and J ends lost 9 bases and 4 bases, in that order; junction bases with no gene match: 5. The CDR3 has 14 amino acids.

CDR3 loop: CASDRQAPYSSTDTQYF. The CDR3 region has the DNA TGTGCCAGCGACCGACAGGCCCCCTACTCGAGCACAGATACGCAGTATTTT. The chain carries TRBV27 and TRBJ2-3, with D possibly being TRBD1 (6 bases). CDR3 length: 17 amino acids. Germline lookup yields CDR1 MNHEY and CDR2 SMNVEV (reference sequence). V shed 8 bases and J shed 0 bases, with 21 bases lying between them.

The chain joins TRBV29-1 to TRBJ2-7; TRBD1 agrees at 7 bases. CDR1 and CDR2 from the germline V gene are SQVTM and ANQGSEA. Trimming cost V 4 bases and J 5 bases; bases outside gene matches: 5. The CDR3 has 12 residues. The CDR3 loop reads CSVGGGRDEQYF. The CDR3 bases are TGCAGCGTTGGAGGGGGCCGCGACGAGCAGTACTTC.

This sequence joins TRBV11-2 and TRBJ2-3, with D possibly being TRBD2 (6 bases). V lost 1 base, J lost 3 bases, and 11 bases lay in between. Germline V gives CDR1 SGHAT, CDR2 FQNNGV. The CDR3 sequence is 15 residues long. The chain's CDR3 is CASSLGVRGTDTQYF. In nucleotides, the CDR3 is TGTGCCAGCAGCTTAGGGGTACGGGGGACAGATACGCAGTATTTT.

CDR3 sequence reads: CASSILRPGAGETQYF. Written as DNA, the CDR3 is TGTGCCAGCAGCATCCTTCGCCCAGGGGCAGGGGAGACCCAGTACTTC. The chain links TRBV11-2 to TRBJ2-5; the D gene is possibly TRBD1 (6 bases). There are 16 residues in the CDR3. Trimming cost V 5 bases and J 5 bases, with 21 bases left between them. Germline values: CDR1 SGHAT, CDR2 FQNNGV.

CDR3: CASSFTSGSNTGELFF. Written as DNA, the CDR3 is TGTGCCAGCAGCTTTACTAGCGGATCGAACACCGGGGAGCTGTTTTTT. The rearrangement joins TRBV11-2 to TRBJ2-2, with 8 bases that match TRBD2. The CDR3 runs to 16 residues. V dropped 3 bases and J dropped 0; count of bases not matched to a gene: 3. Germline V lookup: CDR1 SGHAT, CDR2 FQNNGV.

CDR3 in amino acids: CSVEDRAPETQYF. The DNA for the CDR3 is TGCAGCGTTGAAGATAGGGCCCCAGAGACCCAGTACTTC. The chain uses TRBV29-1 and TRBJ2-5, with D uncertain. V gave up 0 bases and J gave up 4 bases, with 9 bases separating them. Germline-derived CDR1 and CDR2 are SQVTM and ANQGSEA. This CDR3 contains 13 residues. Combining the CDR3 with reference TRBV29-1 and TRBJ2-5 gives the whole variable domain SAVISQKPSRDICQRGTSLTIQCQVDSQVTMMFWYRQQPGQSLTLIATANQGSEATYESGFVIDKFPISRPNLTFSTLTVSNMSPEDSSIYLCSVEDRAPETQYFGPGTRLLVL.

This clone was seen a handful of times. The chain is built from TRBV29-1 and TRBJ2-2; 11 bases map to TRBD1. Germline V gives CDR1 SQVTM, CDR2 ANQGSEA. Trimming cost V 2 bases and J 8 bases; bases outside gene matches: 10. The CDR3 length is 16 residues. The CDR3 bases are TGCAGCGTTGAAAGGACAGGGGGCAAATCTGAAGGGGAGCTGTTTTTT. Protein product: CSVERTGGKSEGELFF.

The rearrangement links TRBV27 to TRBJ2-7; 7 nucleotides agree with TRBD2. CDR1 and CDR2 (germline): MNHEY, SMNVEV (reference sequence). The CDR3 totals 14 residues. V shed 4 bases and J 2 bases; nucleotides not matched to a gene: 5. The CDR3 loop reads CASSWGGPAYEQYF. Written as DNA, the CDR3 is TGTGCCAGCAGTTGGGGGGGACCCGCCTACGAGCAGTACTTC.

The chain joins TRBV20-1 to TRBJ2-1; D is perhaps TRBD1 (5 bases). Trimming stripped 5 bases from V and 9 bases from J, with 11 bases between. CDR3 size: 11 residues. Germline V gene sequence: CDR1 DFQATT, CDR2 SNEGSKA (reference sequence). The CDR3 nucleotides read TGCAGTGCTCAGACAGTAGGTGAGCAGTTCTTC. It translates to CSAQTVGEQFF.

A single count supports this clone. The chain is built from TRBV29-1 and TRBJ2-7, with TRBD1 as a possible D gene (6 bases). The germline gives CDR1 SQVTM, CDR2 ANQGSEA. The CDR3 has 15 amino acids. V was trimmed by 3 bases and J by 2 bases, leaving 17 bases between them. CDR3 nucleotide sequence: TGCAGCGTTGAGTTGGACAGCGAAAAAACCTACGAGCAGTACTTC. Protein sequence: CSVELDSEKTYEQYF.

This clone has just one count. The rearrangement joins TRBV6-5 to TRBJ2-2, with D perhaps matching TRBD1 (6 bases). Germline CDR1 reads MNHEY; CDR2 reads SVGAGI. Trimming stripped 2 bases from V and 6 bases from J, with 13 bases between. This CDR3 contains 15 residues. The CDR3 DNA is TGTGCCAGCAGTTACGGCTACAGGGAGCCCGGGGAGCTGTTTTTT. Translated: CASSYGYREPGELFF.

Only one count was recorded for this clone. The CDR3 DNA follows: TGCGCCAGCAGCTTGGAACAGACCACCGGGGAGCTGTTTTTT. Amino acids: CASSLEQTTGELFF. The V gene is TRBV5-1, the J gene TRBJ2-2; D uncertain. Germline CDR1 SGHRS, CDR2 YFSETQ. V lost 0 bases to trimming and J lost 4 bases, with 7 bases between them. CDR3 length: 14 amino acids.

This clone was seen ten or more times. The J gene is TRBJ2-5, the V gene TRBV10-3; 11 positions match TRBD2. This CDR3 region has 15 residues. Looked up from germline, CDR1 is ENHRY and CDR2 is SYGVKD. V trimming: 8 bases; J trimming: 2 bases; junction bases outside the gene matches: 7. The CDR3 region has the DNA TGTGCCATCTCCACTAGCGGGGGAGAGCAAGAGACCCAGTACTTC. Its translation is CAISTSGGEQETQYF.